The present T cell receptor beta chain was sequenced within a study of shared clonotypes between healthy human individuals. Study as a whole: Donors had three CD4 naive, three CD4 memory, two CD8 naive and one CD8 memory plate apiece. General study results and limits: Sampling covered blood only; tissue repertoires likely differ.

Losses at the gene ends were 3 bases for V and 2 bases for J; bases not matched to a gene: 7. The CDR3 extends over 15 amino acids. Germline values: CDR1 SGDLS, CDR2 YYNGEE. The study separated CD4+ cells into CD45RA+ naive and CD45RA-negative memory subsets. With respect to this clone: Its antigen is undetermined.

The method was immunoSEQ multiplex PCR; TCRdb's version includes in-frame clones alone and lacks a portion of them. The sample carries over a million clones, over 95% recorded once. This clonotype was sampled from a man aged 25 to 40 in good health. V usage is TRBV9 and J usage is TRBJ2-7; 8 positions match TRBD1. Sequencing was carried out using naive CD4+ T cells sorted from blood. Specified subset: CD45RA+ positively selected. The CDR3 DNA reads TGTGCCAGCAGCGCCCGGACAGGGCCAACCTACGAGCAGTACTTC. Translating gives CASSARTGPTYEQYF.